This T cell receptor beta chain was captured in a study of cytomegalovirus exposure and HLA in healthy donors. Whole-study findings and limits: First-cohort TCR clusters tended to co-occur in the 90 to 150 validation repertoires, a later analysis found.

The CDR3 runs to 16 residues. J was trimmed by 14 bases and V by 8 bases; bases with no gene match: 24. In germline, CDR1 is SNHLY, CDR2 FYNNEI. Regarding this clone: The antigen remains undetermined.

Assay used: immunoSEQ multiplex PCR; TCRdb lists only in-frame clones, some missing. The data contain about 260,000 clones, about 90% of them seen just once; the ten biggest clones take up approximately 3%. Separate from the roughly 700-subject first cohort was the roughly 130-subject validation cohort, to which the donors belonged. This sequence joins TRBV2 and TRBJ2-1; 7 bases line up with TRBD1. This receptor was obtained from a woman aged 25 to 39 in good health and CMV-seronegative. The sequencing input was PBMCs. The CDR3 DNA sequence: TGTGCCAGCGTTCCCCCCCAGGGGGAGTTACTAGGGGGAGAGTTCTTC. It yields the protein CASVPPQGELLGGEFF.